This paragraph covers one TCR beta chain sequence. Trimming stripped 6 bases from V and 4 bases from J, with 8 bases between. The length of the CDR3 is 11 residues. The germline CDR1 and CDR2 sequences are DFQATT and SNEGSKA (reference sequence). The data were taken from a study of blood T cell repertoires in COVID-19. Looking at the study overall: Acute and convalescent COVID-19 samples came from the United States, Italy and Spain. T cells, B-cell-depleted T cells, or PBMCs provided the cDNA or gDNA that served as material.

In the original processing: Estimation of nucleated cell counts was performed using reference gene primer amplification. Using immunoSEQ multiplex PCR, the repertoire was profiled, and TCRdb retains in-frame clones only, with some absent. V and J calls and clone size are copied from that table; D and trimming were computed from the DNA. The sample has approximately 240,000 clones, 84% seen once; the top ten hold approximately 1.3%. This clonotype was obtained from a woman between 40 and 50 years old who had recovered from COVID-19. The chain recombines TRBV20-1 with TRBJ2-3, with D hard to call. Sequencing used peripheral blood. The CDR3, as DNA: TGCAGTGCCTTATTGTCAGATACGCAGTATTTT. It codes for CSALLSDTQYF.